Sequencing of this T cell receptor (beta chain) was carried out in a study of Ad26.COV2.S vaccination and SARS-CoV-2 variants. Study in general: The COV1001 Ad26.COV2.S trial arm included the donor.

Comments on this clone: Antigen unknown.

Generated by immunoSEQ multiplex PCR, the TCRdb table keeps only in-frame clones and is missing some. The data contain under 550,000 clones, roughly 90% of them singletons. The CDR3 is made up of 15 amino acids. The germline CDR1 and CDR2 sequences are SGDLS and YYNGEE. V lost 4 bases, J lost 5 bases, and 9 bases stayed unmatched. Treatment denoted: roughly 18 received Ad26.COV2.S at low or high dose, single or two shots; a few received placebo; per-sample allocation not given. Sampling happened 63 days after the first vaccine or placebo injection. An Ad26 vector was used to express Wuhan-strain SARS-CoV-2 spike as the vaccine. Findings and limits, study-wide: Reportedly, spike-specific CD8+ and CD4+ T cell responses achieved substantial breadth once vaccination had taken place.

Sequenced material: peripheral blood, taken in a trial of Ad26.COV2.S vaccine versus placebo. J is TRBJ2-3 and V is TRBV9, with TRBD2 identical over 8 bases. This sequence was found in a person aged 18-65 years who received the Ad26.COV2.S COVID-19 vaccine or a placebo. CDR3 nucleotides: TGTGCCAGCAGCCCCGGCGGGGGGTGGGGAGATACGCAGTATTTT. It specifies CASSPGGGWGDTQYF.